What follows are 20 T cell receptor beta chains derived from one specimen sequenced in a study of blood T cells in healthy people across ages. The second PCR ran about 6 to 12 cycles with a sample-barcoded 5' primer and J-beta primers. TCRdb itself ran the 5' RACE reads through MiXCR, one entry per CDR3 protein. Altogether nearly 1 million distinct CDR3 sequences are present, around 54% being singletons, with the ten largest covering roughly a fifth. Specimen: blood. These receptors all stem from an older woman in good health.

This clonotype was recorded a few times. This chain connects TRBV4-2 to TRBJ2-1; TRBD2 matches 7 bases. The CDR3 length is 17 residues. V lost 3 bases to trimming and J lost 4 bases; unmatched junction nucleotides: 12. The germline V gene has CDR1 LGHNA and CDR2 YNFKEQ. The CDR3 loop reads CASSQLRGGEGYNEQFF. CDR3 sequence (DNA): TGTGCCAGCAGCCAGCTTCGTGGCGGGGAGGGGTACAATGAGCAGTTCTTC.

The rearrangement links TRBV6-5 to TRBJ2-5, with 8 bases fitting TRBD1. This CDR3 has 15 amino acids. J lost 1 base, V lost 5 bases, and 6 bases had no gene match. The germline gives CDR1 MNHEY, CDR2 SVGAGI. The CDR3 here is CASSDWTGIQETQYF. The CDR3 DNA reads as TGTGCCAGCAGTGACTGGACAGGGATCCAAGAGACCCAGTACTTC.

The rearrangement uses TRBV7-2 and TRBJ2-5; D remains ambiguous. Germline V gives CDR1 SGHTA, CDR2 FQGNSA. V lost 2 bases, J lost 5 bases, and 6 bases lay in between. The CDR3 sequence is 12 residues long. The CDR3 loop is CASSLHGETQYF. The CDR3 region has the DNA TGTGCCAGCAGCTTACATGGGGAGACCCAGTACTTC.

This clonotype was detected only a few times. CDR3 in DNA: TGCGCCAGCACGGTAGCGGGAGGCCACGAGCAGTACTTC. Translation: CASTVAGGHEQYF. V gene TRBV5-1 combines with J gene TRBJ2-7; 10 positions agree with TRBD2. Germline-derived CDR1 and CDR2 are SGHRS and YFSETQ. This CDR3 region has 13 residues. V was clipped by 6 bases and J by 5 bases; unmatched bases: 5.

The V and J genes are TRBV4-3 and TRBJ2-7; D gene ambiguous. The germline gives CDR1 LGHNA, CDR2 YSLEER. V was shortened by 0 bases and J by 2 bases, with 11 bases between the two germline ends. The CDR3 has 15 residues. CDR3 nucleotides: TGCGCCAGCAGCCAAGATCTTGGGTATGCCTACGAGCAGTACTTC. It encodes CASSQDLGYAYEQYF.

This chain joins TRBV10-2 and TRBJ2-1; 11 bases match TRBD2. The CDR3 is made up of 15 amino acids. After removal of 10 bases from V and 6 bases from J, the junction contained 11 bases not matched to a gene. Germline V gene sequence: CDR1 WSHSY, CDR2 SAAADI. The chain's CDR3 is CATSTSGTHGNEQFF. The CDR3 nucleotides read TGCGCCACCTCGACTAGCGGGACGCATGGCAATGAGCAGTTCTTC.

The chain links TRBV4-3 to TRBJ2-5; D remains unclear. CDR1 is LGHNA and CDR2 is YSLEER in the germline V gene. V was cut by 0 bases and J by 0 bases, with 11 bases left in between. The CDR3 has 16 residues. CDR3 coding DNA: TGCGCCAGCAGCCAAGAAGTGGGGTGGTACCAAGAGACCCAGTACTTC. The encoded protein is CASSQEVGWYQETQYF.

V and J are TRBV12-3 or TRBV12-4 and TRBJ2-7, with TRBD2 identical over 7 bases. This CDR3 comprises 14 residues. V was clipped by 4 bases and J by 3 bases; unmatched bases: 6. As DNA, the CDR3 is TGTGCCAGCAGTTACGGGGAGGGCGGCTACGAGCAGTACTTC. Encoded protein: CASSYGEGGYEQYF.

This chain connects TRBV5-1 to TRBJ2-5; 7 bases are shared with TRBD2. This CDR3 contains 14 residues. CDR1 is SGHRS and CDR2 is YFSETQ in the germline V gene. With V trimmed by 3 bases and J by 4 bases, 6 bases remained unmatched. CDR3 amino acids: CASSWGTTGETQYF. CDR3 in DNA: TGCGCCAGCAGCTGGGGGACTACGGGAGAGACCCAGTACTTC.

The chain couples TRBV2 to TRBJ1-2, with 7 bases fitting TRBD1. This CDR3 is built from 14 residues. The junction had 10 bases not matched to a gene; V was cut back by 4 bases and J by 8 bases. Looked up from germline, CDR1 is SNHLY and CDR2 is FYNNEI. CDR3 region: CASSGWDRRRGYTF. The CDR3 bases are TGTGCCAGCAGTGGATGGGACAGACGGAGAGGCTACACCTTC. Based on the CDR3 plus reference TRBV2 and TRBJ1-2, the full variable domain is EPEVTQTPSHQVTQMGQEVILRCVPISNHLYFYWYRQILGQKVEFLVSFYNNEISEKSEIFDDQFSVERPDGSNFTLKIRSTKLEDSAMYFCASSGWDRRRGYTFGSGTRLTVV.

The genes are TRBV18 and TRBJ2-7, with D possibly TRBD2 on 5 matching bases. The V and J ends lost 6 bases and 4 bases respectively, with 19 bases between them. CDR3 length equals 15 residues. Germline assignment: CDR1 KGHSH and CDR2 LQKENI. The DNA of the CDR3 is TGTGCCAGCTCGCCTGGGTCGGAGGCGCAATACGAGCAGTACTTC. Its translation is CASSPGSEAQYEQYF. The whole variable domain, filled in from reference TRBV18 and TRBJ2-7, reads NAGVMQNPRHLVRRRGQEARLRCSPMKGHSHVYWYRQLPEEGLKFMVYLQKENIIDESGMPKERFSAEFPKEGPSILRIQQVVRGDSAAYFCASSPGSEAQYEQYFGPGTRLTVT.

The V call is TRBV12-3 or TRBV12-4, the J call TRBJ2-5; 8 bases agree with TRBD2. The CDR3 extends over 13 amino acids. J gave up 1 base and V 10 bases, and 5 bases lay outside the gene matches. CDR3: CATSAGVQETQYF. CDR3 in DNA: TGTGCCACATCAGCGGGAGTCCAAGAGACCCAGTACTTC.

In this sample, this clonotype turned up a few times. This chain's CDR3 is CASSSRLAATMGQFF. The CDR3 region has the DNA TGTGCCAGCAGCTCTAGACTAGCGGCCACAATGGGGCAGTTCTTC. This chain connects TRBV7-2 to TRBJ2-1; 9 bases match TRBD2. Germline CDR1 reads SGHTA; CDR2 reads FQGNSA. The junction had 13 bases not matched to a gene; V was cut back by 4 bases and J by 12 bases. The length of the CDR3 is 15 residues.

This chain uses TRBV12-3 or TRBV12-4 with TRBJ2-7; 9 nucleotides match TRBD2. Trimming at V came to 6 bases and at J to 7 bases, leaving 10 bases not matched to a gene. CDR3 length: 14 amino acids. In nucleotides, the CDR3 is TGTGCCAGCAGGGGGACTAGCTGGGTGGGTGAGCAGTACTTC. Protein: CASRGTSWVGEQYF.

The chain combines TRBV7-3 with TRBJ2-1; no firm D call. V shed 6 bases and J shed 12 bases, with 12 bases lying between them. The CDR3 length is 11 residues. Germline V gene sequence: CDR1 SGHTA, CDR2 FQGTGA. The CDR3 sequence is CASRSGPRQFF. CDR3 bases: TGTGCCAGCAGATCCGGGCCCCGGCAGTTCTTC. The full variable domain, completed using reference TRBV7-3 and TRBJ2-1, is GAGVSQTPSNKVTEKGKYVELRCDPISGHTALYWYRQSLGQGPEFLIYFQGTGAADDSGLPNDRFFAVRPEGSVSTLKIQRTERGDSAVYLCASRSGPRQFFGPGTRLTVL.

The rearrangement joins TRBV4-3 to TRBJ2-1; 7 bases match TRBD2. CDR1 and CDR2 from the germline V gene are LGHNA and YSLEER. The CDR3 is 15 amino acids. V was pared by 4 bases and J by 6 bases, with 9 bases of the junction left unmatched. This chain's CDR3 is CASSPYGEGINEQFF. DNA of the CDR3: TGCGCCAGCAGCCCCTATGGGGAGGGTATCAATGAGCAGTTCTTC.

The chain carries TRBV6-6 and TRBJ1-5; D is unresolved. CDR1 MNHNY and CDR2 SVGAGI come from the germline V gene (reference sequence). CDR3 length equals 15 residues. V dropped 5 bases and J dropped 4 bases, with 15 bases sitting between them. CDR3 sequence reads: CASSDNLHGNQPQHF. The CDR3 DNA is TGTGCCAGCAGTGATAATCTCCATGGTAATCAGCCCCAGCATTTT.

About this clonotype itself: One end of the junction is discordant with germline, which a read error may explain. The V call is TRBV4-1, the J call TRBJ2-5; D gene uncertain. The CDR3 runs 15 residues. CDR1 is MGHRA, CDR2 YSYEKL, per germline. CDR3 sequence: CANSQVDTAPYDQYF. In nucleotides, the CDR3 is TGCGCCAACAGCCAAGTCGATACAGCCCCCTACGATCAGTACTTC.

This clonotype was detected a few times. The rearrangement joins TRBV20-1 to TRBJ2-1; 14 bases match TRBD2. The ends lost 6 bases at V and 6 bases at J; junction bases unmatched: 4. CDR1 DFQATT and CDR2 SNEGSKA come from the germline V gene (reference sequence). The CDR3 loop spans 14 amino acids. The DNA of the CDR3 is TGCAGTGCAAATGGACTAGCGGGAGGCAATGAGCAGTTCTTC. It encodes CSANGLAGGNEQFF.

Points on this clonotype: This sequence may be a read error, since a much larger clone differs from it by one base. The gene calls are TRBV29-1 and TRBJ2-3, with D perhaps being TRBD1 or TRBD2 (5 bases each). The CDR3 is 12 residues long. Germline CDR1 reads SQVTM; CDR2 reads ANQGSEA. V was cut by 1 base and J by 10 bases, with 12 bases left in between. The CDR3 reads CSVEAEMGAQYF. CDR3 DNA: TGCAGCGTTGAAGCGGAAATGGGGGCGCAGTATTTT.